The clone carrying this T cell receptor (beta chain) was seen only a few times. The V gene's germline CDR1 is SGHTS and CDR2 YDEGEE. V trimming: 4 bases; J trimming: 6 bases; junction bases outside the gene matches: 17. CDR3 length: 17 amino acids. The data were obtained in a study of beta chain features in type 1 diabetes. All of the isolated RNA was reverse transcribed, so expressed TCRB transcripts were sequenced. Clones were read by immunoSEQ multiplex PCR, and TCRdb kept only the in-frame ones, dropping some. The table shows 300,000 to 350,000 clones, with 7.5% to 9% occurring only once. The gene calls are TRBV5-8 and TRBJ2-5; 8 positions agree with TRBD2. Sequencing used central memory CD4+ T cells from blood. This clonotype originated in a woman aged 18 to 35 in good health. The CDR3 DNA sequence: TGTGCCAGCAGCACTTTGATTTACGGGGGGGGCGCGAAGACCCAGTACTTC. It yields the protein CASSTLIYGGGAKTQYF. The full variable domain, with the rest looked up from reference TRBV5-8 and TRBJ2-5, is EAGVTQSPTHLIKTRGQQATLRCSPISGHTSVYWYQQALGLGLQFLLWYDEGEERNRGNFPPRFSGRQFPNYSSELNVNALELEDSALYLCASSTLIYGGGAKTQYFGPGTRLLVL.